This TCR beta chain was sequenced during a study of OX40 agonist ivuxolimab in advanced cancers. Measured with immunoSEQ multiplex PCR; TCRdb has only the in-frame clones, and not every one. The sample lists roughly 57,000 clones, about nine tenths occurring once. V was pared by 9 bases and J by 4 bases, with 1 base of the junction left unmatched. The CDR3 is 12 amino acids. Germline CDR1 reads ENHRY; CDR2 reads SYGVKD. The clonotype comes from an adult with an advanced solid tumor such as melanoma, head and neck, liver or kidney cancer. The V gene is TRBV10-3, the J gene TRBJ1-5; 9 bases line up with TRBD1. The specimen comprised CD4+ or CD8+ T cells sorted from blood, sampled in a trial of the OX40 agonist ivuxolimab. This CDR3 is CAIGTGNQPQHF. In nucleotides, the CDR3 is TGTGCCATAGGGACAGGGAATCAGCCCCAGCATTTT.